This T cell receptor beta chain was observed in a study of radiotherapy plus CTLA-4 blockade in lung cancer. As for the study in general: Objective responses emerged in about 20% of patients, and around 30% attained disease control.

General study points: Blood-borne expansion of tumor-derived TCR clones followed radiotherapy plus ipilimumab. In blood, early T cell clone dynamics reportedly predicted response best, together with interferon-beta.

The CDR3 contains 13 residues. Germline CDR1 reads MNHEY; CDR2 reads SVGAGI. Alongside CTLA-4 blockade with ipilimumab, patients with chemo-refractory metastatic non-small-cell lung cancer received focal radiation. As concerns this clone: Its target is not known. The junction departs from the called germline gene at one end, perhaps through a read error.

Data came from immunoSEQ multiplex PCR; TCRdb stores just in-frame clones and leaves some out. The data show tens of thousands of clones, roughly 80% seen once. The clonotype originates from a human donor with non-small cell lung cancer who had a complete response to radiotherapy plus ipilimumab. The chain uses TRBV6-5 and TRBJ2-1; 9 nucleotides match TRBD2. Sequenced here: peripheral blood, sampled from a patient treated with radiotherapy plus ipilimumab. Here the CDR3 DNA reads TGTGCCAGCAGTTACTCAGCGGGGGGCCCAGGGATCTTC. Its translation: CASSYSAGGPGIF.